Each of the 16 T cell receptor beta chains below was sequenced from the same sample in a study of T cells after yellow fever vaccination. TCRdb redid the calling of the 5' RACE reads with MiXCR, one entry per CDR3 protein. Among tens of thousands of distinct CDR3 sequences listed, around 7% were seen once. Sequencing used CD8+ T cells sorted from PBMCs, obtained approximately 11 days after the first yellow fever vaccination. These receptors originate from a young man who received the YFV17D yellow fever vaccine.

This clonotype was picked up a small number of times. The CDR3 DNA reads as TGTGCCAGCAGCCCATGGGGCGGAGCCATTCAGTACTTC. Translation: CASSPWGGAIQYF. V gene TRBV5-6 combines with J gene TRBJ2-4; possibly TRBD1 for D (5 bases). The CDR3 runs 13 residues. V shed 4 bases and J shed 9 bases, with 14 bases lying between them. Per germline, CDR1 SGHDT and CDR2 YYEEEE.

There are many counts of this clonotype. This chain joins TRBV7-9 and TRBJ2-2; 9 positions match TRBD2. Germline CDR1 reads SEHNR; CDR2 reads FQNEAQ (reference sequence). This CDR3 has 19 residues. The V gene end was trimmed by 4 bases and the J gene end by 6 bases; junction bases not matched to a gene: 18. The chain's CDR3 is CASSSPTTNRGGAAGELFF. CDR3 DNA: TGTGCCAGCAGCTCGCCTACCACTAATCGCGGGGGGGCCGCCGGGGAGCTGTTTTTT.

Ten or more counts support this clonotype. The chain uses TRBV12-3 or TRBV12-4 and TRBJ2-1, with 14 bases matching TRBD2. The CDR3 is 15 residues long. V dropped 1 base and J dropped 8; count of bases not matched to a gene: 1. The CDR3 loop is CASSLETSGGDEQFF. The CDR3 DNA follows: TGTGCCAGCAGTTTAGAGACTAGCGGGGGGGATGAGCAGTTCTTC.

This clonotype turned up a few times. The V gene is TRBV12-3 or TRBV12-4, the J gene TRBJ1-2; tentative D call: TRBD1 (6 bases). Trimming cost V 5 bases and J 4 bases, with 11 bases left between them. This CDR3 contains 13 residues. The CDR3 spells CASSTQGFYGYTF. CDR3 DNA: TGTGCCAGCAGTACCCAGGGGTTCTATGGCTACACCTTC.

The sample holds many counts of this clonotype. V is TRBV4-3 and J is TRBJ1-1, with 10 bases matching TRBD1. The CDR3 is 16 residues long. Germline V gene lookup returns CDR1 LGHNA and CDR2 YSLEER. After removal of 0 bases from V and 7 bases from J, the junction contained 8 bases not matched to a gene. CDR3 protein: CASSQEGQGFRGEAFF. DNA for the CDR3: TGCGCCAGCAGCCAAGAGGGACAGGGGTTTAGGGGTGAAGCTTTCTTT.

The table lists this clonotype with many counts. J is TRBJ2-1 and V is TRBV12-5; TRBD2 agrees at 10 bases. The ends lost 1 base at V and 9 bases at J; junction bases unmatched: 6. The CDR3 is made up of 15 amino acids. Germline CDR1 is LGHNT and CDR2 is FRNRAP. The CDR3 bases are TGTGCTAGTGGTTTGGGGAGGGCTAGCGGGGGTGAGCAGTTCTTC. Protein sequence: CASGLGRASGGEQFF.

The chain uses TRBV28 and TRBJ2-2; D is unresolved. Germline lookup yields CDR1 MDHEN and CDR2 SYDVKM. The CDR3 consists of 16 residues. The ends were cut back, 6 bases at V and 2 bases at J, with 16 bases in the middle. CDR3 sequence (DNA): TGTGCCAGCAGCCTCCCAATCCGGGCCAACACCGGGGAGCTGTTTTTT. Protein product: CASSLPIRANTGELFF.

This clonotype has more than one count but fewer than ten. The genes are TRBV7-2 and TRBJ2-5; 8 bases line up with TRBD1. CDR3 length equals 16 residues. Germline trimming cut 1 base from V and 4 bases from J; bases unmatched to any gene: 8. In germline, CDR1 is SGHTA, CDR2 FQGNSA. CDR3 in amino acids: CASSLEGRGLLETQYF. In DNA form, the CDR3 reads TGTGCCAGCAGCTTAGAGGGCAGGGGGCTGCTAGAGACCCAGTACTTC.

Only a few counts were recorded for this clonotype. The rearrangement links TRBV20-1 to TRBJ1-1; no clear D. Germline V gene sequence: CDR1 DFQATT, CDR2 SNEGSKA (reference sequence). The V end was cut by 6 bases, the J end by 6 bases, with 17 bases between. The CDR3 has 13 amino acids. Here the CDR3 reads CSAPEGAVSEAFF. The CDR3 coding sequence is TGCAGTGCCCCAGAAGGCGCTGTATCTGAAGCTTTCTTT.

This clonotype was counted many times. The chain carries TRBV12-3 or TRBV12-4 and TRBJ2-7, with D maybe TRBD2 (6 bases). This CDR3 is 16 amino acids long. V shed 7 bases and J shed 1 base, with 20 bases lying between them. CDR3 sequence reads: CASTQTGTPRSYEQYV. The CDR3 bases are TGTGCCAGCACCCAGACCGGGACTCCGCGTTCCTACGAGCAGTACGTC.

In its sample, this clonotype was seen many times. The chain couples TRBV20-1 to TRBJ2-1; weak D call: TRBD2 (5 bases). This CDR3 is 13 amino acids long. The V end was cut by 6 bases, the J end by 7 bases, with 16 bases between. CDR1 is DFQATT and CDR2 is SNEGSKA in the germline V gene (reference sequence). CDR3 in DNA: TGCAGTGCCCGCCGGCCCTCGGGAAATGAGCAGTTCTTC. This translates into CSARRPSGNEQFF.

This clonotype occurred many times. The CDR3 protein is CASSTRDTSIEAFF. The CDR3 DNA reads TGTGCCAGCAGTACGCGGGACACATCTATCGAGGCTTTCTTT. V is TRBV27 and J is TRBJ1-1; possible D gene TRBD1, 6 bases. The CDR3 is 14 amino acids. With 5 bases removed from V and 11 bases from J, the gap between germline ends came to 21 bases. Germline CDR1 reads MNHEY; CDR2 reads SMNVEV (reference sequence).

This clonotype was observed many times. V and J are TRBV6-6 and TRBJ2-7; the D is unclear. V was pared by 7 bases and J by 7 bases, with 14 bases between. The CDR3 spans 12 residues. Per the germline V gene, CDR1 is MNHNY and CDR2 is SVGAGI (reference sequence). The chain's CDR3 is CASTWTRNEQYF. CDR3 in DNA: TGTGCCAGCACCTGGACCCGGAATGAGCAGTACTTC.

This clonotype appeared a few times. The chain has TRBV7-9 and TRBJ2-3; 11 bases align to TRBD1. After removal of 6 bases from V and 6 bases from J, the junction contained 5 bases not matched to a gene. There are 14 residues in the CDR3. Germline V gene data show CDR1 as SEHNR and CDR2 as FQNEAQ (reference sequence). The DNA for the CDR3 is TGTGCCAGCAGACGGGACAGGGGGGGCGATACGCAGTATTTT. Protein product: CASRRDRGGDTQYF. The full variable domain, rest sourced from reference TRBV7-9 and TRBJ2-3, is DTGVSQNPRHKITKRGQNVTFRCDPISEHNRLYWYRQTLGQGPEFLTYFQNEAQLEKSRLLSDRFSAERPKGSFSTLEIQRTEQGDSAMYLCASRRDRGGDTQYFGPGTRLTVL.

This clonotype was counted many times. This chain's CDR3 is CASSSRDRRDYEQYF. The CDR3 coding sequence is TGTGCCAGCAGTTCCCGGGACAGGAGAGACTACGAGCAGTACTTC. This chain links TRBV12-3 or TRBV12-4 with TRBJ2-7; TRBD1 agrees at 8 bases. The CDR3 is 15 amino acids. The junction had 8 bases not matched to a gene; V was cut back by 4 bases and J by 3 bases.

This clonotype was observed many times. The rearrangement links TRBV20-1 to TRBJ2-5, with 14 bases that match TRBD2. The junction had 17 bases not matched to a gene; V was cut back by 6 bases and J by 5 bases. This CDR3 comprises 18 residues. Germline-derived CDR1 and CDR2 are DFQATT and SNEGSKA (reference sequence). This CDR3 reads CSATSGTSGGPRWETQYF. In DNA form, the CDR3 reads TGCAGTGCCACGTCCGGGACTAGCGGGGGCCCTCGGTGGGAGACCCAGTACTTC.